The present TCR beta chain was sequenced within a study of OX40 agonist ivuxolimab in advanced cancers. The protocol was immunoSEQ multiplex PCR, while the TCRdb copy is restricted to in-frame clones and leaves out a portion. The data contain 60,000 or so clones, 84% of them singletons. This clone showed up just once. Looked up from germline, CDR1 is MNHEY and CDR2 is SMNVEV (reference sequence). Trimming at V came to 5 bases and at J to 4 bases, leaving 5 bases not matched to a gene. This CDR3 contains 14 residues. The clonotype comes from an adult with an advanced solid tumor such as melanoma, head and neck, liver or kidney cancer. The input for sequencing was CD4+ or CD8+ T cells sorted from blood, taken in a trial of the OX40 agonist ivuxolimab. This chain uses TRBV27 with TRBJ2-5; 9 nucleotides line up with TRBD1. The CDR3 reads CASSARQGGETQYF. The DNA for the CDR3 is TGTGCCAGCAGTGCCAGACAGGGGGGAGAGACCCAGTACTTC.